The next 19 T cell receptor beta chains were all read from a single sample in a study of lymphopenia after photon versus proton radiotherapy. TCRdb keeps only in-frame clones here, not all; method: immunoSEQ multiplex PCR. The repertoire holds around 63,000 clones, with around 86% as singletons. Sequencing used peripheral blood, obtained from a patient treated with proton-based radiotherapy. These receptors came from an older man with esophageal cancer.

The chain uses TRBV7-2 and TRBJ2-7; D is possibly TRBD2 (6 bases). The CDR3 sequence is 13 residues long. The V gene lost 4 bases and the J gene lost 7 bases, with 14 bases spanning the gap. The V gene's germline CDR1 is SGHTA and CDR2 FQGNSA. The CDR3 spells CASSSYLAGEQYF. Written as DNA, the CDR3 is TGTGCCAGCAGCTCATACCTGGCGGGAGAGCAGTACTTC.

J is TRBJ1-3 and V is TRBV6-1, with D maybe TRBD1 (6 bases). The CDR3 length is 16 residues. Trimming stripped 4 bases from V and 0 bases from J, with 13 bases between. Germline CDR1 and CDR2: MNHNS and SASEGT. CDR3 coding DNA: TGTGCCAGCAGTGCGACAGGAGGATTCTCTGGAAACACCATATATTTT. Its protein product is CASSATGGFSGNTIYF.

This CDR3 is CSADLRGEQYF. CDR3 DNA sequence: TGCAGTGCGGATCTCAGGGGCGAGCAGTACTTC. The V gene is TRBV20-1, the J gene TRBJ2-7; tentatively, D is TRBD1 (6 bases). The CDR3 loop spans 11 amino acids. Germline V gene lookup returns CDR1 DFQATT and CDR2 SNEGSKA (reference sequence). With 6 bases removed from V and 6 bases from J, the gap between germline ends came to 12 bases.

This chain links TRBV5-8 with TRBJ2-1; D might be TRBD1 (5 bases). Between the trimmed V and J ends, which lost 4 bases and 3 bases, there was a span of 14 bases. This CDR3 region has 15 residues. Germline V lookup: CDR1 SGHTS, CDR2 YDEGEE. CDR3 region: CASSPGHQNYNEQFF. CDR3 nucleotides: TGTGCCAGCAGCCCCGGACACCAGAACTACAATGAGCAGTTCTTC. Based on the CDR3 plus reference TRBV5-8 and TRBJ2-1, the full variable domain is EAGVTQSPTHLIKTRGQQATLRCSPISGHTSVYWYQQALGLGLQFLLWYDEGEERNRGNFPPRFSGRQFPNYSSELNVNALELEDSALYLCASSPGHQNYNEQFFGPGTRLTVL.

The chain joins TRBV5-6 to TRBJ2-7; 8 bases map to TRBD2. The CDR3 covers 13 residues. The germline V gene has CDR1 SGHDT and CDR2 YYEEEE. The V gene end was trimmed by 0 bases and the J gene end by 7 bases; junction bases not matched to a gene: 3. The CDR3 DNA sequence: TGTGCCAGCAGCTTGGTTTTAGCGGGGGAGCAGTACTTC. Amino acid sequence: CASSLVLAGEQYF.

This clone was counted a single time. CDR3 region: CASSIRRGYGYTF. As DNA, the CDR3 is TGTGCCAGTAGTATTCGGCGGGGGTATGGCTACACCTTC. The rearrangement links TRBV19 to TRBJ1-2, with a weak D call TRBD1 (5 bases). Germline loops: CDR1 LNHDA, CDR2 SQIVND (reference sequence). The CDR3 has 13 amino acids. V was pared by 3 bases and J by 5 bases, with 10 bases between.

The CDR3 bases are TGTGCTAGTGCCTCGGTAGGATCGGAGGAAAAACTGTTTTTT. Its translation is CASASVGSEEKLFF. This rearrangement joins TRBV12-5 to TRBJ1-4; no clear D gene. V gave up 7 bases and J gave up 8 bases, with 17 bases separating them. This CDR3 has 14 residues. Looked up from germline, CDR1 is LGHNT and CDR2 is FRNRAP.

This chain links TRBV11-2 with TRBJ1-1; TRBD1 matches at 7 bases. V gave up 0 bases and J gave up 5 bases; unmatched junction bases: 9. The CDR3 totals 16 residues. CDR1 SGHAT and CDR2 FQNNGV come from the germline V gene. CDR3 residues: CASSLDRGRGRTEAFF. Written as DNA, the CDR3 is TGTGCCAGCAGCTTAGATCGTGGCAGGGGGAGGACTGAAGCTTTCTTT.

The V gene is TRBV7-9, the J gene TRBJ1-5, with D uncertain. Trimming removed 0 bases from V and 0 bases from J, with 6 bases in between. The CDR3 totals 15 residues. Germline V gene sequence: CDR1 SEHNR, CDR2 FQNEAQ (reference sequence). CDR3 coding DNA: TGTGCCAGCAGCTTAGCTGGCACTAGCAATCAGCCCCAGCATTTT. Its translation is CASSLAGTSNQPQHF.

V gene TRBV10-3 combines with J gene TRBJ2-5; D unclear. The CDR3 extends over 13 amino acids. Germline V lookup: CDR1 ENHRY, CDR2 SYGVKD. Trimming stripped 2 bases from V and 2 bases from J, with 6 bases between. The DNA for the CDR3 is TGTGCCATCAGTGAGAGGCAGCAAGAGACCCAGTACTTC. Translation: CAISERQQETQYF.

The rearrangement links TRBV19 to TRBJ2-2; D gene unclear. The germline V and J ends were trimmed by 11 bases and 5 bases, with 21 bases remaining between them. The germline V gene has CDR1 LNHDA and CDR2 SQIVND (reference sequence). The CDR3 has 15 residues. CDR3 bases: TGTGCCGGAAGCGAACCGGGCTCCGTTACCGGGGAGCTGTTTTTT. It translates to CAGSEPGSVTGELFF.

The CDR3 DNA reads as TGTGCCAGCAGCCGGGACAGGTACGAGCAGTACTTC. Its protein is CASSRDRYEQYF. The genes are TRBV7-8 and TRBJ2-7, with TRBD1 matching over 8 bases. Germline V CDR1 and CDR2: SGHVS, FQNEAQ. This CDR3 is built from 12 residues. Trimming at V came to 5 bases and at J to 4 bases, leaving 1 base not matched to a gene.

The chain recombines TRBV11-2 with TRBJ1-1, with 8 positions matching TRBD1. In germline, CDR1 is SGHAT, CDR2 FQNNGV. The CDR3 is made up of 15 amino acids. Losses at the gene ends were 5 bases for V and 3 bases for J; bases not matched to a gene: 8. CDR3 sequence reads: CASSNIGQGHTEAFF. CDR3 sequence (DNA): TGTGCCAGCAGCAACATCGGACAGGGCCACACTGAAGCTTTCTTT.

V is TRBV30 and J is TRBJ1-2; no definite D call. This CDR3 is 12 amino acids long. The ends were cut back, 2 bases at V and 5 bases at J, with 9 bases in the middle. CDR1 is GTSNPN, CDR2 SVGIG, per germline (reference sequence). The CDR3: CAWSQRSYGYTF. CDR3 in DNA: TGTGCCTGGAGTCAACGGAGTTATGGCTACACCTTC. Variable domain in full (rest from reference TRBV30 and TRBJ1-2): SQTIHQWPATLVQPVGSPLSLECTVEGTSNPNLYWYRQAAGRGLQLLFYSVGIGQISSEVPQNLSASRPQDRQFILSSKKLLLSDSGFYLCAWSQRSYGYTFGSGTRLTVV.

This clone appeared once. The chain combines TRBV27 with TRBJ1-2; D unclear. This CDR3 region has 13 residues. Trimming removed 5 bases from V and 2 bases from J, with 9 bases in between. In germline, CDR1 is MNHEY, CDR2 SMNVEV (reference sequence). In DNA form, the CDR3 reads TGTGCCAGCAGTCGGACGGCGAACTATGGCTACACCTTC. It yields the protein CASSRTANYGYTF.

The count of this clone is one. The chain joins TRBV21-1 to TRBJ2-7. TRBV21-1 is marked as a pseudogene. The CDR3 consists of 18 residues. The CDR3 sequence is CASSKKGGGRGPTYEQYF. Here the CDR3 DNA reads TGTGCCAGCAGCAAAAAGGGGGGTGGTAGGGGCCCCACCTACGAGCAGTACTTC.

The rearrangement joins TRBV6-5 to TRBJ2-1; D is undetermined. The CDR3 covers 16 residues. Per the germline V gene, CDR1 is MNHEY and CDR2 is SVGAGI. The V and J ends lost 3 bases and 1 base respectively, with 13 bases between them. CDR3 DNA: TGTGCCAGCAGTTATGGGTACCGCAATTCCTACAATGAGCAGTTCTTC. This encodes CASSYGYRNSYNEQFF.

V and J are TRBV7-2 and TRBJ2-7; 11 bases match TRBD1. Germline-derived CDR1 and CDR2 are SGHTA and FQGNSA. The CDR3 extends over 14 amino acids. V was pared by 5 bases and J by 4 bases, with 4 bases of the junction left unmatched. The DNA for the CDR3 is TGTGCCAGCAGCCCGGGACAGGGGGATTACGAGCAGTACTTC. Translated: CASSPGQGDYEQYF. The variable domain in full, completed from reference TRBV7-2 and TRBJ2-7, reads GAGVSQSPSNKVTEKGKDVELRCDPISGHTALYWYRQSLGQGLEFLIYFQGNSAPDKSGLPSDRFSAERTGGSVSTLTIQRTQQEDSAVYLCASSPGQGDYEQYFGPGTRLTVT.

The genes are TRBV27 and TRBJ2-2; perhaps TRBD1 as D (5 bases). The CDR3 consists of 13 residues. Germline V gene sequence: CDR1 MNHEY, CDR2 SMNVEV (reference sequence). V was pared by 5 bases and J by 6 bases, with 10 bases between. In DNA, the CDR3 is TGTGCCAGCAGTCCCAAGGGGCCCGGGGAGCTGTTTTTT. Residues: CASSPKGPGELFF.